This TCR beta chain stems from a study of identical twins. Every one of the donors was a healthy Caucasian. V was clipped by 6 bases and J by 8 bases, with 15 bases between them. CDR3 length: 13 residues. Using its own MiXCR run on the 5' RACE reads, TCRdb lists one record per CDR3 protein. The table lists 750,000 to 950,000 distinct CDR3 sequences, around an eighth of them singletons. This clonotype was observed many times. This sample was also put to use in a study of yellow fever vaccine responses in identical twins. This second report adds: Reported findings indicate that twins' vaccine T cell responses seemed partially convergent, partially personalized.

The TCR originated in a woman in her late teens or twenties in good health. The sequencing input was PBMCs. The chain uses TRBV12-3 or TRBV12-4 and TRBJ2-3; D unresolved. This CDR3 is CASRSWGTPTQYF. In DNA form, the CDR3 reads TGTGCCAGCAGATCCTGGGGAACCCCTACGCAGTATTTT.